These 20 T cell receptor beta chains were sequenced from one sample in a study of T cells in Graves' hyperthyroidism and ophthalmopathy. Template material for amplifying TCR beta CDR3 regions consisted of RNA transcripts. A first-round RT-PCR of the TCR CDR3 used the HTBI primer set. TCRdb recomputed calls from the multiplex PCR reads with MiXCR, one row per CDR3 protein. Of hundreds of thousands of distinct CDR3 sequences listed, 14% to 15% are singletons. Sample: blood. The receptors originated from a woman aged 25 to 39 with Graves' hyperthyroidism.

This clonotype appeared once. The chain combines TRBV9 with TRBJ1-5; D is undetermined. The CDR3 spans 15 residues. Germline V gives CDR1 SGDLS, CDR2 YYNGEE. V lost 0 bases and J lost 5, with 12 bases in between. Here the CDR3 DNA reads TGTGCCAGCAGCGTAGACGGTAAGGGAGATCAGCCCCAGCATTTT. The encoded protein is CASSVDGKGDQPQHF.

This clonotype showed up many times. The genes are TRBV29-1 and TRBJ2-7; D is ambiguous. The V and J ends lost 4 bases and 6 bases respectively, with 10 bases between them. The germline gives CDR1 SQVTM, CDR2 ANQGSEA. The CDR3 covers 11 residues. The CDR3 DNA sequence: TGCAGCGTTGGGCAGGTGGGCGAGCAGTACTTC. This sequence encodes CSVGQVGEQYF.

J is TRBJ2-7 and V is TRBV7-9; 9 positions agree with TRBD2. Losses at the gene ends were 1 base for V and 5 bases for J; bases not matched to a gene: 9. CDR1 and CDR2 (germline): SEHNR, FQNEAQ (reference sequence). This CDR3 region has 16 residues. In nucleotides, the CDR3 is TGTGCCAGCAGCTTAGATGGGCTAGCGGGGTCCCACGAGCAGTACTTC. Residues: CASSLDGLAGSHEQYF.

The table lists this clonotype with many counts. The chain joins TRBV27 to TRBJ1-6, with TRBD1 matching 7 bases. CDR1 MNHEY and CDR2 SMNVEV come from the germline V gene (reference sequence). V trimming: 3 bases; J trimming: 5 bases; junction bases outside the gene matches: 4. This CDR3 has 15 residues. The CDR3 spells CASSFRQGNNSPLHF. DNA for the CDR3: TGTGCCAGCAGTTTCCGACAGGGAAATAATTCACCCCTCCACTTT.

Only a few counts were recorded for this clonotype. This chain joins TRBV6-1 and TRBJ2-1; TRBD2 agrees at 7 bases. This CDR3 is built from 14 residues. V lost 9 bases to trimming and J lost 7 bases; unmatched junction nucleotides: 12. Germline V gene lookup returns CDR1 MNHNS and CDR2 SASEGT. In nucleotides, the CDR3 is TGTGCCAGTTCGGTGGGAGGGCCTCCTAATGAGCAGTTCTTC. Its translation is CASSVGGPPNEQFF.

This clonotype was seen only once. This clone may be a read error of a much larger clone one base away. The chain has TRBV3-1 and TRBJ1-2; D is unresolved. V was pared by 1 base and J by 6 bases, with 9 bases between. In germline, CDR1 is LGHDT, CDR2 YNNKEL (reference sequence). The CDR3 length is 13 residues. CDR3 protein: CASSQGRADGYTF. The CDR3 coding sequence is TGTGCCAGCAGCCAAGGGAGGGCTGATGGCTACACCTTC.

This clonotype was found many times. V and J are TRBV5-1 and TRBJ1-1; a possible D gene is TRBD1 (5 bases). Trimming took 4 bases from V and 4 from J, leaving 14 bases between them. This CDR3 has 14 amino acids. The germline V gene has CDR1 SGHRS and CDR2 YFSETQ. The DNA for the CDR3 is TGCGCCAGCAGCGCCCGGGAGCAGGGCACTGAAGCTTTCTTT. Its protein product is CASSAREQGTEAFF.

This clonotype has a count of ten or more. V is TRBV27 and J is TRBJ2-3; TRBD2 matches at 14 bases. The V segment lost 5 bases and the J segment 8 bases; nucleotides outside the gene matches: 12. The germline V gene has CDR1 MNHEY and CDR2 SMNVEV (reference sequence). The length of the CDR3 is 17 residues. The CDR3 region is CASSNTGTSGSSRTQYF. In DNA form, the CDR3 reads TGTGCCAGCAGTAATACAGGGACTAGCGGGAGTAGTCGTACGCAGTATTTT.

This clonotype was counted many times. V is TRBV20-1 and J is TRBJ2-1; D not certain. The CDR3 has 14 amino acids. Germline V gene lookup returns CDR1 DFQATT and CDR2 SNEGSKA (reference sequence). V was trimmed by 2 bases and J by 6 bases, leaving 14 bases between them. This CDR3 reads CSARRTGQPNEQFF. The CDR3 DNA sequence: TGCAGTGCTAGACGTACTGGGCAGCCCAATGAGCAGTTCTTC.

This clonotype was observed at least ten times. This rearrangement joins TRBV5-1 to TRBJ2-5, with 8 positions matching TRBD1. This CDR3 contains 16 residues. CDR1 is SGHRS, CDR2 YFSETQ, per germline. With V trimmed by 2 bases and J by 4 bases, 10 bases remained unmatched. For the CDR3, the DNA is TGCGCCAGCAGCTTACTTCCGGGACAGGATGGAGAGACCCAGTACTTC. Its protein product is CASSLLPGQDGETQYF.

This clonotype was found a few times. J is TRBJ2-5 and V is TRBV3-1; D is unclear. V lost 4 bases and J 2 bases, leaving 8 bases between the germline ends. This CDR3 comprises 13 residues. The V gene's germline CDR1 is LGHDT and CDR2 YNNKEL (reference sequence). CDR3 DNA sequence: TGTGCCAGCAGCCCGGTGGGTCAAGAGACCCAGTACTTC. Protein sequence: CASSPVGQETQYF.

This clonotype has just a few counts. The V call is TRBV7-9, the J call TRBJ2-5; 7 positions match TRBD1. The CDR3 is made up of 15 amino acids. Germline lookup yields CDR1 SEHNR and CDR2 FQNEAQ (reference sequence). V shed 4 bases, J shed 2 bases, and the junction held 7 bases outside the gene matches. As DNA, the CDR3 is TGTGCCAGCAGCTCGACGGGACAGAAACAAGAGACCCAGTACTTC. Its translation is CASSSTGQKQETQYF.

This clonotype was counted only a few times. The chain links TRBV3-1 to TRBJ2-7; D remains unclear. CDR1 and CDR2 (germline): LGHDT, YNNKEL (reference sequence). The V gene lost 4 bases and the J gene lost 3 bases, with 19 bases spanning the gap. This CDR3 contains 16 residues. CDR3 coding DNA: TGTGCCAGCAGCCGGTCTACGCCTAACGACTTCTACGAGCAGTACTTC. Translated, it gives CASSRSTPNDFYEQYF.

The rearrangement uses TRBV7-2 and TRBJ1-1; the match to TRBD1 covers 8 bases. Germline lookup yields CDR1 SGHTA and CDR2 FQGNSA. Trimming removed 3 bases from V and 4 bases from J; junction bases left unmatched: 10. The CDR3 has 16 amino acids. The CDR3 reads CASSLGYGGTGTEAFF. Here the CDR3 DNA reads TGTGCCAGCAGCTTGGGCTACGGGGGGACAGGCACTGAAGCTTTCTTT.

The chain is built from TRBV24-1 and TRBJ1-2; TRBD1 is a possible D gene (6 bases). Germline V lookup: CDR1 KGHDR, CDR2 SFDVKD. The CDR3 spans 14 residues. Trimming left V 4 bases short and J 8 bases short, with 16 bases between. CDR3 sequence (DNA): TGTGCCACCAGTGACGGGGAGGGGGGGAGAGGCTACACCTTC. As protein: CATSDGEGGRGYTF.

The rearrangement links TRBV27 to TRBJ2-3, with 13 nucleotides matching TRBD2. The CDR3 runs to 16 residues. In germline, CDR1 is MNHEY, CDR2 SMNVEV (reference sequence). Unmatched junction bases numbered 5, after V lost 2 bases and J lost 6 bases. In DNA, the CDR3 is TGTGCCAGCAGTTTAGGACTAGCGGGAGCCTGGGATACGCAGTATTTT. It is translated as CASSLGLAGAWDTQYF.

This clonotype was seen a handful of times. The genes are TRBV7-8 and TRBJ2-5, with D tentatively TRBD1 (6 bases). The CDR3 loop spans 12 amino acids. The V end lost 7 bases, the J end lost 14 bases, and 20 bases lay between the germline ends. Germline V gives CDR1 SGHVS, CDR2 FQNEAQ. The CDR3 DNA sequence: TGTGCCAGCAACCATACCACAGGGCCGGGATACTTC. Amino acid sequence: CASNHTTGPGYF. Variable domain in full (rest from reference TRBV7-8 and TRBJ2-5): GAGVSQSPRYKVAKRGQDVALRCDPISGHVSLFWYQQALGQGPEFLTYFQNEAQLDKSGLPSDRFFAERPEGSVSTLKIQRTQQEDSAVYLCASNHTTGPGYFGPGTRLLVL.

This clonotype has only a few counts. This sequence joins TRBV11-3 and TRBJ2-5; 9 nucleotides align to TRBD1. Per the germline V gene, CDR1 is SGHNT and CDR2 is YENEEA. The CDR3 runs 15 residues. Trimming at V came to 5 bases and at J to 5 bases, leaving 9 bases not matched to a gene. CDR3 nucleotides: TGTGCCAGCAGCCGTTCGACAGGGGGGGTGGAGACCCAGTACTTC. This translates into CASSRSTGGVETQYF.

This clonotype was recorded many times. This chain connects TRBV2 to TRBJ1-2; D gene uncertain. V lost 2 bases and J 11 bases, leaving 9 bases between the germline ends. This CDR3 is 11 amino acids long. From germline, CDR1 is SNHLY and CDR2 FYNNEI. CDR3 coding DNA: TGTGCCAGCAGTGAAAGGACGCCGTACACCTTC. Protein: CASSERTPYTF.

This clonotype was recorded many times. The genes are TRBV3-1 and TRBJ2-5; no clear D gene. The CDR3 totals 12 residues. Germline CDR1 is LGHDT and CDR2 is YNNKEL (reference sequence). The V and J ends lost 5 bases and 7 bases respectively, with 11 bases between them. CDR3 residues: CASSKEDRTQYF. CDR3 sequence (DNA): TGTGCCAGCAGCAAGGAAGATCGGACCCAGTACTTC.